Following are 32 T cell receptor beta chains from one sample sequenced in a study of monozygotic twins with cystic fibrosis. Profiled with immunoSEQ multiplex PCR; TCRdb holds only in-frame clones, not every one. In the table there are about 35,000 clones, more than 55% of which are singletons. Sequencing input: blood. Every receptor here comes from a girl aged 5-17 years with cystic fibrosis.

The CDR3 loop is CASSQDRDRSYNEQFF. The CDR3 DNA follows: TGCGCCAGCAGCCAAGACCGGGACAGGTCCTACAATGAGCAGTTCTTC. The J gene is TRBJ2-1, the V gene TRBV4-3, with TRBD1 identical over 8 bases. There are 16 residues in the CDR3. Germline CDR1 reads LGHNA; CDR2 reads YSLEER. The J segment lost 1 base and the V segment lost 0 bases, leaving 2 bases of the junction unmatched.

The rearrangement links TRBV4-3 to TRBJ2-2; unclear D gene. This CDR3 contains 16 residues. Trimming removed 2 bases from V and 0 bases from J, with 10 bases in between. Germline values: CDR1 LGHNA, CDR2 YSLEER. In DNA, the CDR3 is TGCGCCAGCAGCCAACTTTACGGAACGAACACCGGGGAGCTGTTTTTT. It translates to CASSQLYGTNTGELFF.

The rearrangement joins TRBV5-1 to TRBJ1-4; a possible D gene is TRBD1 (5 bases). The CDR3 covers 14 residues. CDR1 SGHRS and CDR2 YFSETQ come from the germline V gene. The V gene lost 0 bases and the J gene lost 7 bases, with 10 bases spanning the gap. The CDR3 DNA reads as TGCGCCAGCAGCTTGGACAGGCCATCTGAAAAACTGTTTTTT. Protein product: CASSLDRPSEKLFF.

CDR3 region: CASSSQGGVYEQYF. The CDR3 region has the DNA TGTGCCAGCAGCTCTCAAGGGGGAGTCTACGAGCAGTACTTC. The chain combines TRBV7-2 with TRBJ2-7; perhaps TRBD1 as D (6 bases). V lost 4 bases to trimming and J lost 3 bases, with 13 bases between them. This CDR3 is 14 amino acids long. Germline-derived CDR1 and CDR2 are SGHTA and FQGNSA.

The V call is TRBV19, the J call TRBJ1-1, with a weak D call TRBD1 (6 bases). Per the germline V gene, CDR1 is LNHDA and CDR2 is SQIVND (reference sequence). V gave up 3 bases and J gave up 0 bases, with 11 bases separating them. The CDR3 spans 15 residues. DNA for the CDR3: TGTGCCAGTAGTATGGTTACAGGGATGAACACTGAAGCTTTCTTT. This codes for CASSMVTGMNTEAFF.

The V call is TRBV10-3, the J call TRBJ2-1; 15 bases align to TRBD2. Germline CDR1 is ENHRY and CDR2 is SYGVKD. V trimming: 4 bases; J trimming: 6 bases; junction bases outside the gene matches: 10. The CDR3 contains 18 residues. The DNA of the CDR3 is TGTGCCATCAGTGGGACTAGCGGGAGGGGAAATTCCCCCAATGAGCAGTTCTTC. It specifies CAISGTSGRGNSPNEQFF.

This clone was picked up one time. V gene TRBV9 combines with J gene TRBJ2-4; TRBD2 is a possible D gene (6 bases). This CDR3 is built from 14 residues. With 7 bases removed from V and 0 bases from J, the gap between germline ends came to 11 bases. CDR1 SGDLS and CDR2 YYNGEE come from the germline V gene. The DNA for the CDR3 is TGTGCCAGCTCCGGGGGACTAGCCAAAAACATTCAGTACTTC. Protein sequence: CASSGGLAKNIQYF.

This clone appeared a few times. The CDR3 sequence: CASLQGHPNYGYTF. Written as DNA, the CDR3 is TGTGCCAGCCTCCAGGGACACCCTAACTATGGCTACACCTTC. V usage is TRBV28 and J usage is TRBJ1-2; perhaps TRBD1 as D (6 bases). This CDR3 comprises 14 residues. Germline values: CDR1 MDHEN, CDR2 SYDVKM. Trimming removed 8 bases from V and 0 bases from J, with 13 bases in between.

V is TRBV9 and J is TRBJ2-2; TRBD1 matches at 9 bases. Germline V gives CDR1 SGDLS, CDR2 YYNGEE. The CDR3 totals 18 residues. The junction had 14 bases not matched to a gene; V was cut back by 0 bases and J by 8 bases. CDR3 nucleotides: TGTGCCAGCAGCGTAGCCGGTGCCGGGACAGGGACCCAGGGGGAGCTGTTTTTT. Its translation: CASSVAGAGTGTQGELFF.

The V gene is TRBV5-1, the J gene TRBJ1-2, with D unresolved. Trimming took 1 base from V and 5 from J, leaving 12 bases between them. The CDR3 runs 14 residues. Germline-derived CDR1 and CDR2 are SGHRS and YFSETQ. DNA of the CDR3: TGCGCCAGCAGCTTGTCTGGCTTCTCTTATGGCTACACCTTC. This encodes CASSLSGFSYGYTF.

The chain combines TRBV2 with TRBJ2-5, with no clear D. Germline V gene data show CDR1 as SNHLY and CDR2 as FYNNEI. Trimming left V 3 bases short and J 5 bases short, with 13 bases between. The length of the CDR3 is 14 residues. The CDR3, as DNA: TGTGCCAGCAGTGATATCCAGCGAGGCGAGACCCAGTACTTC. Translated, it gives CASSDIQRGETQYF.

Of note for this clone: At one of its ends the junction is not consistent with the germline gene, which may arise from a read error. The CDR3 loop is CASSLASGSSTNEKLFF. DNA for the CDR3: TGTGCTAGCAGCTTAGCTTCAGGGTCATCAACTAATGAAAAACTGTTTTTT. The genes are TRBV7-7 and TRBJ1-4, with D possibly TRBD1 on 5 matching bases. The CDR3 has 17 amino acids. Germline V gene sequence: CDR1 SSHAT, CDR2 FNYEAQ (reference sequence).

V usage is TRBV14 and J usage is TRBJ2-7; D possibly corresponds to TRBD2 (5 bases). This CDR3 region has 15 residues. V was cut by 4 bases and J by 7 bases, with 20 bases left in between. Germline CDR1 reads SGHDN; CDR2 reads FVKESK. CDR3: CASSRGGRVPVEQYF. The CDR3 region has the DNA TGTGCCAGCAGCCGAGGTGGGAGAGTGCCGGTAGAGCAGTACTTC.

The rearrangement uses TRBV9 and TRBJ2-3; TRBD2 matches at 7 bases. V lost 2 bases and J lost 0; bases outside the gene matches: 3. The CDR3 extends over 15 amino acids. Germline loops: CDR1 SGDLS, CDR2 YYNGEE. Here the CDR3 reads CASSVSGVSTDTQYF. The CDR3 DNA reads TGTGCCAGCAGCGTCAGCGGGGTAAGCACAGATACGCAGTATTTT.

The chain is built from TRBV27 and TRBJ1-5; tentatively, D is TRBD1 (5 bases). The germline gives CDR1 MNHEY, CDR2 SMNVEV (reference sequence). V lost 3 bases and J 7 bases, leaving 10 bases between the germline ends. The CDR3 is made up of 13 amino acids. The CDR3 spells CASSLTEGQPQHF. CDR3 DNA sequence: TGTGCCAGCAGTTTGACAGAGGGACAGCCCCAGCATTTT.

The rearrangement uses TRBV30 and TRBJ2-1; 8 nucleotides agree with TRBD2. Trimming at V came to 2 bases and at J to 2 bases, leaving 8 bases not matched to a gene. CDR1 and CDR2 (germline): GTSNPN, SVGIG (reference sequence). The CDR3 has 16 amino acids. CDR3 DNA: TGTGCCTGGAGTCTGTCGGGAGGGTTCCCCTACAATGAGCAGTTCTTC. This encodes CAWSLSGGFPYNEQFF.

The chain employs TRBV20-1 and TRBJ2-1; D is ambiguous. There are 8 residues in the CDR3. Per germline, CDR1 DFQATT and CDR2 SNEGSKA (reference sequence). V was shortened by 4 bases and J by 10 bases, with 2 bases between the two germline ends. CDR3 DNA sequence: TGCAGTGCTACCGAGCAGTTCTTC. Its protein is CSATEQFF.

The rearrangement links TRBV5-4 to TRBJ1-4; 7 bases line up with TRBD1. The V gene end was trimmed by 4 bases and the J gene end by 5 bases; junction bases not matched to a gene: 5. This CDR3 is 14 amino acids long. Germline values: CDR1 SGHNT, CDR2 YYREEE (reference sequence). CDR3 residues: CASSPGQENEKLFF. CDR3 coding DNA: TGTGCCAGCAGCCCTGGACAGGAGAATGAAAAACTGTTTTTT.

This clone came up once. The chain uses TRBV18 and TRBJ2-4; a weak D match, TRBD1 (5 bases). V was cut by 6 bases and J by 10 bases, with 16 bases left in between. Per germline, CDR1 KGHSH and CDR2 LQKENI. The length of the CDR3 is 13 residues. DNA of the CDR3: TGTGCCAGCTCCCCAACCCTCGCAGGGATTCAGTACTTC. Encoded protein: CASSPTLAGIQYF.

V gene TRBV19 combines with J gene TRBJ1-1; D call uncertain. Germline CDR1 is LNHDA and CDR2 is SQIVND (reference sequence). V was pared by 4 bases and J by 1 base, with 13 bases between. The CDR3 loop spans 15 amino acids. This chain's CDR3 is CASSTNSGENTEAFF. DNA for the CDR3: TGTGCCAGTAGTACTAACTCCGGGGAGAACACTGAAGCTTTCTTT.

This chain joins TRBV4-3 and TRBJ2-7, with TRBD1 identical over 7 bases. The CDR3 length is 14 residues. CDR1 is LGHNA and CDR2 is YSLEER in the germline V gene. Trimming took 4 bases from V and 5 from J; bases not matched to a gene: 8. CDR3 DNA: TGCGCCAGCAGCCGGGACAGATTAGCCCACGAGCAGTACTTC. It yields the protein CASSRDRLAHEQYF.

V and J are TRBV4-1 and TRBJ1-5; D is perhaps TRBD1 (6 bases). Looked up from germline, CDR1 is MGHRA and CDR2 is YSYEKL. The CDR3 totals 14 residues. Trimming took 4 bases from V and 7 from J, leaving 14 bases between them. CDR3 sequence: CASSLRGEGQPQHF. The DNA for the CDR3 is TGCGCCAGCAGCCTCAGGGGCGAGGGGCAGCCCCAGCATTTT.

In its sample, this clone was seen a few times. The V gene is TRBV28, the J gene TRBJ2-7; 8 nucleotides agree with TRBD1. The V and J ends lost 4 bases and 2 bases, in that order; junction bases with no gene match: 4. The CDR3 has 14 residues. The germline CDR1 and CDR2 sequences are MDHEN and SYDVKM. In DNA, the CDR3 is TGTGCCAGCAGTTCCTACAGGGGGACCTACGAGCAGTACTTC. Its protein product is CASSSYRGTYEQYF.

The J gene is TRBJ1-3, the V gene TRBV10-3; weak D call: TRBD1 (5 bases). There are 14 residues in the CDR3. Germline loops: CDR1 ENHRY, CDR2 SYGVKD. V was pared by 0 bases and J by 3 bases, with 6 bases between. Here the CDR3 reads CAISESGGGNTIYF. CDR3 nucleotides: TGTGCCATCAGTGAGTCGGGGGGTGGAAACACCATATATTTT.

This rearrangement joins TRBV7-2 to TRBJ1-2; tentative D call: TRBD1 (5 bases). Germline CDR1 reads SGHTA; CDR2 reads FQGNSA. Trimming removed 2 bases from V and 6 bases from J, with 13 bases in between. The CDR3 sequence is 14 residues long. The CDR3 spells CASSLRAGRDGYTF. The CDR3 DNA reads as TGTGCCAGCAGCTTAAGAGCAGGGAGGGATGGCTACACCTTC.

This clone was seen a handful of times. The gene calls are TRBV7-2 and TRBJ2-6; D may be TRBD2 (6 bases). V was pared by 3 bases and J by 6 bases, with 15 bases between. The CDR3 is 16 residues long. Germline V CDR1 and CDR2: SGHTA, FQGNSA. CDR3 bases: TGTGCCAGCAGCTTCGGGGGACTCTCTCCGGCCAACGTCCTGACTTTC. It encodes CASSFGGLSPANVLTF.

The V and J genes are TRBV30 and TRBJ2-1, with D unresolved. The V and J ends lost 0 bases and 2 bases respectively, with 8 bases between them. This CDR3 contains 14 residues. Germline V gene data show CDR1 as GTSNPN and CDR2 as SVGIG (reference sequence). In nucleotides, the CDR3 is TGTGCCTGGAGTGTAGAGCGTCCCTACAATGAGCAGTTCTTC. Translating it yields CAWSVERPYNEQFF.

This CDR3 is CASNYSSYTEAFF. The CDR3 bases are TGTGCCAGCAATTACAGTAGCTACACTGAAGCTTTCTTT. The J gene is TRBJ1-1, the V gene TRBV7-8; no firm D call. V was shortened by 7 bases and J by 3 bases, with 12 bases between the two germline ends. Germline V gene data show CDR1 as SGHVS and CDR2 as FQNEAQ. This CDR3 is built from 13 residues.

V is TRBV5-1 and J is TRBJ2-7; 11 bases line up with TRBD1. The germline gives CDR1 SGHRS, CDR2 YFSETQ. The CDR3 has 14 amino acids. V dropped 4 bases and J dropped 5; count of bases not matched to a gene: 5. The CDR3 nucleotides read TGCGCCAGCAGCCCCGGACAGGGGGCTCACGAGCAGTACGTC. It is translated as CASSPGQGAHEQYV.

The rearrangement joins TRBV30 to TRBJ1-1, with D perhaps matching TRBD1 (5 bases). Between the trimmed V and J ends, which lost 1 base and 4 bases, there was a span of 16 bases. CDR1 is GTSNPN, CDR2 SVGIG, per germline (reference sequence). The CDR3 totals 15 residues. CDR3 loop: CAWSAGSGGSTEAFF. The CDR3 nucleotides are TGTGCCTGGAGTGCTGGGTCCGGGGGATCCACTGAAGCTTTCTTT.

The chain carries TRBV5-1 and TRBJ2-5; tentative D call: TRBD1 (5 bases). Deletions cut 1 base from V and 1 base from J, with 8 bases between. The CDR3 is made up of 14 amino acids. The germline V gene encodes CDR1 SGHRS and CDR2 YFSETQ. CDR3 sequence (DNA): TGCGCCAGCAGCTTGAACAGGTTCCAAGAGACCCAGTACTTC. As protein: CASSLNRFQETQYF.

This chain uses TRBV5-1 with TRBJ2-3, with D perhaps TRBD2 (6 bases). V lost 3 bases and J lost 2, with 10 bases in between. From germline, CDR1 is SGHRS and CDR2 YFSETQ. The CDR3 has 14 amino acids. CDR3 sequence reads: CASSSGLHTDTQYF. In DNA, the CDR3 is TGCGCCAGCAGCTCGGGACTCCACACAGATACGCAGTATTTT. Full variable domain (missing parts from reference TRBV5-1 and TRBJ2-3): KAGVTQTPRYLIKTRGQQVTLSCSPISGHRSVSWYQQTPGQGLQFLFEYFSETQRNKGNFPGRFSGRQFSNSRSEMNVSTLELGDSALYLCASSSGLHTDTQYFGPGTRLTVL.